Below, 24 T cell receptor beta chains from the same sample are listed, as sequenced in a study of blood T cell repertoires in COVID-19. The assay was immunoSEQ multiplex PCR, and TCRdb's table has in-frame clones only and misses some. The sample records 150,000 to 200,000 clones, roughly nine tenths being singletons. The sequenced material came from peripheral blood. These receptors came from a man between 65 and 79 years old with acute or convalescent COVID-19.

J is TRBJ1-2 and V is TRBV19; a weak D match, TRBD1 (6 bases). This CDR3 is 15 amino acids long. Germline V gene data show CDR1 as LNHDA and CDR2 as SQIVND (reference sequence). V lost 5 bases, J lost 6 bases, and 19 bases lay in between. For the CDR3, the DNA is TGTGCCAGTAGTGGAGATTACAGGGAGCGACATGGCTACACCTTC. This codes for CASSGDYRERHGYTF.

J is TRBJ2-3 and V is TRBV27, with 9 bases matching TRBD1. The CDR3 length is 16 residues. CDR1 MNHEY and CDR2 SMNVEV come from the germline V gene (reference sequence). V was clipped by 5 bases and J by 2 bases; unmatched bases: 8. The CDR3 DNA follows: TGTGCCAGCAGTGGGAGGACAGGGGTTTCCACAGATACGCAGTATTTT. It specifies CASSGRTGVSTDTQYF.

The chain has TRBV3-1 (or the pseudogene TRBV3-2) and TRBJ2-7; 10 bases align to TRBD1. Trimming took 7 bases from V and 2 from J; bases not matched to a gene: 14. Looked up from germline, CDR1 is LGHDT and CDR2 is YNNKEL (reference sequence). This CDR3 has 17 amino acids. This chain's CDR3 is CASTIKAGTGAPYEQYF. In DNA, the CDR3 is TGTGCCAGCACCATTAAAGCTGGGACAGGGGCCCCCTACGAGCAGTACTTC.

This chain links TRBV9 with TRBJ1-1, with 9 nucleotides matching TRBD1. The CDR3 is 13 amino acids. The V gene end was trimmed by 7 bases and the J gene end by 0 bases; junction bases not matched to a gene: 1. Germline values: CDR1 SGDLS, CDR2 YYNGEE. The CDR3 DNA is TGTGCCAGCGGACAGGGGATGAACACTGAAGCTTTCTTT. Translation: CASGQGMNTEAFF.

The chain couples TRBV30 to TRBJ2-3; D is possibly TRBD2 (6 bases). This CDR3 has 16 amino acids. Germline lookup yields CDR1 GTSNPN and CDR2 SVGIG (reference sequence). V was cut by 3 bases and J by 0 bases, with 16 bases left in between. CDR3 protein: CAWSARLGGSTDTQYF. The DNA of the CDR3 is TGTGCCTGGAGCGCTCGGTTGGGGGGAAGCACAGATACGCAGTATTTT.

CDR3 bases: TGCGCCAGCAGGCAGGACAACGCTGTGGCAGATACGCAGTATTTT. As protein: CASRQDNAVADTQYF. V is TRBV5-1 and J is TRBJ2-3, with a tentative D call TRBD1 (5 bases). The CDR3 totals 15 residues. Trimming stripped 5 bases from V and 4 bases from J, with 17 bases between. Germline V gives CDR1 SGHRS, CDR2 YFSETQ.

This chain uses TRBV7-9 with TRBJ2-7; TRBD2 matches at 8 bases. Per the germline V gene, CDR1 is SEHNR and CDR2 is FQNEAQ (reference sequence). Unmatched junction bases numbered 17, after V lost 5 bases and J lost 5 bases. The CDR3 covers 17 residues. The CDR3 reads CASSPGGGQMGRHEQYF. CDR3 nucleotides: TGTGCCAGCAGCCCCGGGGGGGGGCAGATGGGCCGCCACGAGCAGTACTTC.

V is TRBV5-4 and J is TRBJ2-5; 10 nucleotides line up with TRBD2. The CDR3 contains 15 residues. Germline CDR1 reads SGHNT; CDR2 reads YYREEE (reference sequence). Trimming cost V 1 base and J 4 bases; bases outside gene matches: 4. The CDR3 reads CASSLLAGVAETQYF. CDR3 DNA sequence: TGTGCCAGCAGCTTGCTAGCGGGAGTCGCAGAGACCCAGTACTTC.

The chain is built from TRBV25-1 and TRBJ1-2; 10 nucleotides align to TRBD1. After removal of 4 bases from V and 7 bases from J, the junction contained 3 bases not matched to a gene. The V gene's germline CDR1 is MGHDK and CDR2 SYGVNS. This CDR3 spans 13 amino acids. The chain's CDR3 is CASSGQGAGGYTF. The CDR3 region has the DNA TGTGCCAGCAGTGGACAGGGGGCGGGTGGCTACACCTTC.

The gene calls are TRBV5-8 and TRBJ2-7, with D perhaps TRBD2 (5 bases). The CDR3 has 14 amino acids. Trimming took off 2 bases at V and 2 bases at J, with 11 bases between the two ends. Germline values: CDR1 SGHTS, CDR2 YDEGEE. The DNA for the CDR3 is TGTGCCAGCAGCTTCGGGATAGGAACCTACGAGCAGTACTTC. Amino acids: CASSFGIGTYEQYF.

The V call is TRBV11-2, the J call TRBJ1-5; D is undetermined. Between the trimmed V and J ends, which lost 0 bases and 5 bases, there was a span of 5 bases. Germline CDR1 is SGHAT and CDR2 is FQNNGV. This CDR3 is 13 amino acids long. The CDR3 bases are TGTGCCAGCAGCTTAGATCAGGATCAGCCCCAGCATTTT. Translation: CASSLDQDQPQHF.

The CDR3 protein is CASSIGDRGGEQYF. CDR3 DNA sequence: TGTGCCAGTAGTATAGGAGACAGGGGAGGCGAGCAGTACTTC. V is TRBV19 and J is TRBJ2-7, with TRBD1 identical over 8 bases. V gave up 1 base and J gave up 6 bases; unmatched junction bases: 5. From germline, CDR1 is LNHDA and CDR2 SQIVND (reference sequence). The length of the CDR3 is 14 residues.

This chain connects TRBV9 to TRBJ2-2; 12 bases agree with TRBD2. The V segment lost 3 bases and the J segment 5 bases; nucleotides outside the gene matches: 5. CDR1 and CDR2 (germline): SGDLS, YYNGEE. CDR3 length: 16 residues. CDR3 DNA sequence: TGTGCCAGCAGCGCCCGACTAGCGGGAGTTACCGGGGAGCTGTTTTTT. It is translated as CASSARLAGVTGELFF. Based on the CDR3 plus reference TRBV9 and TRBJ2-2, the full variable domain is DSGVTQTPKHLITATGQRVTLRCSPRSGDLSVYWYQQSLDQGLQFLIQYYNGEERAKGNILERFSAQQFPDLHSELNLSSLELGDSALYFCASSARLAGVTGELFFGEGSRLTVL.

The CDR3 nucleotides are TGTGCCACCGGGACTAGCAGCACAGATACGCAGTATTTT. This codes for CATGTSSTDTQYF. The chain recombines TRBV10-3 with TRBJ2-3; TRBD2 agrees at 9 bases. V shed 10 bases, J shed 0 bases, and the junction held 2 bases outside the gene matches. The length of the CDR3 is 13 residues. Germline lookup yields CDR1 ENHRY and CDR2 SYGVKD.

This sequence joins TRBV13 and TRBJ2-7; no clear D. The V and J ends lost 3 bases and 1 base respectively, with 7 bases between them. This CDR3 comprises 13 residues. The germline CDR1 and CDR2 sequences are PRHDT and FYEKMQ (reference sequence). The CDR3 loop reads CASSFRVSYEQYF. The CDR3 DNA reads TGTGCCAGCAGCTTCCGAGTGTCCTACGAGCAGTACTTC.

The V gene is TRBV27, the J gene TRBJ2-1; D perhaps matches TRBD1 (5 bases). CDR3 length equals 11 residues. V shed 11 bases and J shed 14 bases, with 19 bases lying between them. Per germline, CDR1 MNHEY and CDR2 SMNVEV (reference sequence). CDR3 residues: CASRRGSLEFF. The CDR3 bases are TGTGCCTCCCGAAGGGGATCGTTGGAGTTCTTC.

V gene TRBV4-3 combines with J gene TRBJ1-2, with 10 bases that match TRBD1. J gave up 8 bases and V 3 bases, and 9 bases lay outside the gene matches. Germline CDR1 reads LGHNA; CDR2 reads YSLEER. The CDR3 has 15 residues. The chain's CDR3 is CASSQATGGRRGYTF. In DNA, the CDR3 is TGCGCCAGCAGCCAGGCGACAGGGGGCAGGCGGGGCTACACCTTC.

This clone was observed a handful of times. The chain combines TRBV5-1 with TRBJ1-2; the D is unclear. The germline V gene encodes CDR1 SGHRS and CDR2 YFSETQ. The CDR3 has 14 residues. V was cut by 5 bases and J by 3 bases, with 14 bases left in between. This CDR3 is CASSRSPQDYGYTF. Written as DNA, the CDR3 is TGCGCCAGCAGTAGATCGCCGCAGGACTATGGCTACACCTTC. Full variable domain (outside the CDR3, taken from reference TRBV5-1 and TRBJ1-2): KAGVTQTPRYLIKTRGQQVTLSCSPISGHRSVSWYQQTPGQGLQFLFEYFSETQRNKGNFPGRFSGRQFSNSRSEMNVSTLELGDSALYLCASSRSPQDYGYTFGSGTRLTVV.

The chain has TRBV5-4 and TRBJ2-5; D remains unclear. This CDR3 spans 13 amino acids. V lost 0 bases, J lost 4 bases, and 7 bases lay in between. In germline, CDR1 is SGHNT, CDR2 YYREEE (reference sequence). As DNA, the CDR3 is TGTGCCAGCAGCTTGGATGTGAGAGAGACCCAGTACTTC. Its translation: CASSLDVRETQYF.

A remark on this clone: The same CDR3 can be traced to other DNA sequences in this sample. The J gene is TRBJ1-2, the V gene TRBV28; D is uncertain. The CDR3 contains 12 residues. Germline lookup yields CDR1 MDHEN and CDR2 SYDVKM. V lost 2 bases and J lost 8, with 9 bases in between. This CDR3 reads CASSLGGYGYTF. In nucleotides, the CDR3 is TGTGCCAGCAGTTTAGGAGGGTACGGCTACACCTTC.

This chain joins TRBV3-1 (or the pseudogene TRBV3-2) and TRBJ1-6; 8 bases are a match to TRBD1. Germline V CDR1 and CDR2: LGHDT, YNNKEL (reference sequence). V was clipped by 4 bases and J by 9 bases; unmatched bases: 11. The CDR3 has 16 residues. CDR3: CASSLDRAPRCSPLHF. CDR3 DNA: TGTGCCAGCAGCCTGGACAGGGCCCCCCGCTGTTCACCCCTCCACTTT.

The CDR3 sequence is CATSDLEREASNTGELFF. CDR3 DNA: TGTGCCACCAGTGATTTAGAGAGGGAGGCCTCAAACACCGGGGAGCTGTTTTTT. The chain couples TRBV24-1 to TRBJ2-2; TRBD2 might be the D (6 bases). CDR1 is KGHDR and CDR2 is SFDVKD in the germline V gene. V gave up 1 base and J gave up 2 bases, with 16 bases separating them. The CDR3 has 18 residues.

The rearrangement links TRBV4-1 to TRBJ1-3; 8 nucleotides line up with TRBD1. The CDR3 has 14 residues. V shed 1 base and J 5 bases; nucleotides not matched to a gene: 1. CDR1 is MGHRA, CDR2 YSYEKL, per germline. The CDR3 loop is CASSQGTGRNTIYF. The CDR3 nucleotides read TGCGCCAGCAGCCAAGGGACAGGGCGAAACACCATATATTTT.

The rearrangement uses TRBV2 and TRBJ1-1; no firm D call. CDR1 is SNHLY and CDR2 is FYNNEI in the germline V gene. The CDR3 is made up of 12 amino acids. With 4 bases removed from V and 8 bases from J, the gap between germline ends came to 11 bases. The CDR3 loop is CASSGHVLEAFF. The CDR3 DNA reads TGTGCCAGCAGTGGACACGTGCTCGAAGCTTTCTTT.